One sample yielded the 26 T cell receptor beta chains listed below, sequenced in a study of blood T cell repertoires in COVID-19. Some clones are missing from TCRdb's copy, which holds only in-frame ones; the method was immunoSEQ multiplex PCR. The repertoire includes approximately 90,000 clones, around 87% of them detected once, and around 4.5% sits in the top ten. Sequencing used peripheral blood. The receptors stem from a woman of 80 years or more with acute or convalescent COVID-19.

This sequence joins TRBV30 and TRBJ1-3; no reliable D call. The V gene lost 0 bases and the J gene lost 1 base, with 4 bases spanning the gap. The CDR3 sequence is 13 residues long. Germline CDR1 GTSNPN, CDR2 SVGIG (reference sequence). The CDR3 loop is CAWSVRSGNTIYF. The CDR3 DNA follows: TGTGCCTGGAGTGTGAGGTCTGGAAACACCATATATTTT.

This chain joins TRBV30 and TRBJ2-3; D gene unclear. The CDR3 has 13 amino acids. The germline gives CDR1 GTSNPN, CDR2 SVGIG (reference sequence). V was clipped by 3 bases and J by 0 bases, with 7 bases between them. CDR3 nucleotides: TGTGCCTGGAGGGTTCAGAGCACAGATACGCAGTATTTT. Residues: CAWRVQSTDTQYF.

The rearrangement links TRBV6-6 to TRBJ1-4; 8 bases line up with TRBD1. Germline V CDR1 and CDR2: MNHNY, SVGAGI (reference sequence). J was trimmed by 7 bases and V by 6 bases; bases with no gene match: 13. The CDR3 loop spans 16 amino acids. The CDR3 spells CASSRPPQGAGEKLFF. The CDR3 DNA reads as TGTGCCAGCAGCCGCCCGCCTCAGGGGGCCGGTGAAAAACTGTTTTTT.

The chain employs TRBV2 and TRBJ1-6; 8 nucleotides line up with TRBD1. Germline V gives CDR1 SNHLY, CDR2 FYNNEI. The trim removed 6 bases at V and 7 bases at J, leaving 5 bases unmatched. The CDR3 consists of 14 residues. The CDR3 DNA sequence: TGTGCCAGCAGCGCAGGGGGCACGAATTCACCCCTCCACTTT. It codes for CASSAGGTNSPLHF.

This clone was detected only a few times. The rearrangement uses TRBV6-1 and TRBJ1-4; D gene ambiguous. Germline assignment: CDR1 MNHNS and CDR2 SASEGT. V dropped 0 bases and J dropped 1 base, with 6 bases sitting between them. The CDR3 contains 15 residues. CDR3 nucleotide sequence: TGTGCCAGCAGTGAAGCGCGAGTAACTAATGAAAAACTGTTTTTT. Amino acid sequence: CASSEARVTNEKLFF.

V and J are TRBV5-1 and TRBJ1-1, with 9 nucleotides matching TRBD1. The CDR3 spans 17 residues. The J segment lost 6 bases and the V segment lost 0 bases, leaving 12 bases of the junction unmatched. Germline assignment: CDR1 SGHRS and CDR2 YFSETQ. DNA of the CDR3: TGCGCCAGCAGCTTGGGCGTTCGGGACAGGGTTTTCGCTGAAGCTTTCTTT. It translates to CASSLGVRDRVFAEAFF.

The chain carries TRBV2 and TRBJ2-7; possible D gene TRBD1, 5 bases. The CDR3 consists of 14 residues. Germline V lookup: CDR1 SNHLY, CDR2 FYNNEI. The V and J ends lost 1 base and 1 base respectively, with 8 bases between them. CDR3 sequence (DNA): TGTGCCAGCAGTGAAGATGGGGCATCCTACGAGCAGTACTTC. Translation: CASSEDGASYEQYF.

The chain is built from TRBV27 and TRBJ1-4, with 7 positions matching TRBD1. Germline V gene lookup returns CDR1 MNHEY and CDR2 SMNVEV (reference sequence). The J segment lost 6 bases and the V segment lost 5 bases, leaving 3 bases of the junction unmatched. The CDR3 has 13 amino acids. CDR3 nucleotides: TGTGCCAGCAGTAGACAGGGCCATGAAAAACTGTTTTTT. Translated: CASSRQGHEKLFF.

V and J are TRBV19 and TRBJ2-3; the match to TRBD1 covers 8 bases. This CDR3 has 14 amino acids. Germline V gene sequence: CDR1 LNHDA, CDR2 SQIVND (reference sequence). Unmatched junction bases numbered 9, after V lost 8 bases and J lost 5 bases. This CDR3 is CASRQGQGRDTQYF. The CDR3 coding sequence is TGTGCCAGTCGACAGGGGCAGGGGAGAGATACGCAGTATTTT.

The rearrangement uses TRBV24-1 and TRBJ2-3, with 16 positions matching TRBD2. Trimming at V came to 8 bases and at J to 7 bases, leaving 8 bases not matched to a gene. The CDR3 totals 16 residues. CDR1 is KGHDR, CDR2 SFDVKD, per germline. The CDR3 DNA reads as TGTGCCACCACCGGGACTAGCGGGAGGGCGGCGAATACGCAGTATTTT. It codes for CATTGTSGRAANTQYF.

The CDR3 loop reads CATSDAAATDTQYF. In DNA form, the CDR3 reads TGTGCCACCAGTGATGCGGCTGCCACAGATACGCAGTATTTT. The genes are TRBV24-1 and TRBJ2-3; D gene unclear. Trimming took off 3 bases at V and 2 bases at J, with 8 bases between the two ends. Germline V gene sequence: CDR1 KGHDR, CDR2 SFDVKD. The CDR3 runs 14 residues.

Regarding this clone: A junction end diverges from the germline sequence, so it may reflect a read error. The rearrangement links TRBV7-7 to TRBJ2-2, with TRBD1 matching 9 bases. From germline, CDR1 is SSHAT and CDR2 FNYEAQ (reference sequence). This CDR3 contains 15 residues. The CDR3, as DNA: TGTGCTAGCAGCTCGGACAGGGGTCTCACCGGGGAGCTGTTTTTT. It codes for CASSSDRGLTGELFF.

This clone was detected a few times. This rearrangement joins TRBV7-8 to TRBJ1-4; D is unclear. Per germline, CDR1 SGHVS and CDR2 FQNEAQ. V dropped 6 bases and J dropped 0 bases, with 8 bases sitting between them. This CDR3 spans 14 amino acids. CDR3 sequence: CASRLQTTNEKLFF. The CDR3 nucleotides read TGTGCCAGCAGATTACAGACAACTAATGAAAAACTGTTTTTT.

In nucleotides, the CDR3 is TGCGCCAGCAGCTTGGGGCCCCTACTAGCGGGGAAAAAGAGCTCCTACGAGCAGTACTTC. This codes for CASSLGPLLAGKKSSYEQYF. V gene TRBV5-1 combines with J gene TRBJ2-7, with 10 bases identical to TRBD2. The CDR3 is 20 residues long. V lost 0 bases and J lost 0; bases outside the gene matches: 15. The germline CDR1 and CDR2 sequences are SGHRS and YFSETQ. The whole variable domain, filled in from reference TRBV5-1 and TRBJ2-7, reads KAGVTQTPRYLIKTRGQQVTLSCSPISGHRSVSWYQQTPGQGLQFLFEYFSETQRNKGNFPGRFSGRQFSNSRSEMNVSTLELGDSALYLCASSLGPLLAGKKSSYEQYFGPGTRLTVT.

The rearrangement links TRBV4-2 to TRBJ1-3; 7 bases line up with TRBD1. This CDR3 comprises 16 residues. V was clipped by 3 bases and J by 0 bases; unmatched bases: 5. CDR1 and CDR2 (germline): LGHNA, YNFKEQ. CDR3 amino acids: CASSQDRDSSGNTIYF. In DNA form, the CDR3 reads TGTGCCAGCAGCCAGGACCGGGACAGCTCTGGAAACACCATATATTTT.

The J gene is TRBJ2-7, the V gene TRBV5-1; the D gene is possibly TRBD2 (5 bases). Germline loops: CDR1 SGHRS, CDR2 YFSETQ. The CDR3 is 14 amino acids. V was trimmed by 3 bases and J by 1 base, leaving 11 bases between them. In DNA form, the CDR3 reads TGCGCCAGCAGCTCCCCGGACTGGTCCTACGAGCAGTACTTC. Amino acids: CASSSPDWSYEQYF.

The gene calls are TRBV5-1 and TRBJ1-6, with a tentative D call TRBD1 (6 bases). There are 14 residues in the CDR3. The germline CDR1 and CDR2 sequences are SGHRS and YFSETQ. V was pared by 5 bases and J by 8 bases, with 14 bases between. CDR3 region: CASSSDSGDSPLHF. As DNA, the CDR3 is TGCGCCAGCAGTTCGGACAGTGGGGATTCACCCCTCCACTTT.

The V gene is TRBV5-1, the J gene TRBJ1-5; D is undetermined. This CDR3 is built from 14 residues. V gave up 2 bases and J gave up 2 bases, with 8 bases separating them. Per the germline V gene, CDR1 is SGHRS and CDR2 is YFSETQ. CDR3 DNA: TGCGCCAGCAGCTTCGACGGAGGCAATCAGCCCCAGCATTTT. Translation: CASSFDGGNQPQHF.

The chain carries TRBV19 and TRBJ2-1; D unresolved. The ends were cut back, 2 bases at V and 7 bases at J, with 3 bases in the middle. The CDR3 length is 11 residues. Germline V lookup: CDR1 LNHDA, CDR2 SQIVND (reference sequence). CDR3 bases: TGTGCCAGTAGTATATTAAATGAGCAGTTCTTC. This encodes CASSILNEQFF.

The CDR3 bases are TGTGCCAGCAGCCTGTTACAGGGGGCGAACACTGAAGCTTTCTTT. It is translated as CASSLLQGANTEAFF. The rearrangement links TRBV7-2 to TRBJ1-1; 9 bases are shared with TRBD1. This CDR3 is built from 15 residues. V lost 5 bases to trimming and J lost 1 base; unmatched junction nucleotides: 5. CDR1 and CDR2 from the germline V gene are SGHTA and FQGNSA.

The chain joins TRBV2 to TRBJ1-2; TRBD1 matches 8 bases. The CDR3 is made up of 14 amino acids. The germline gives CDR1 SNHLY, CDR2 FYNNEI. Trimming took 7 bases from V and 4 from J; bases not matched to a gene: 8. CDR3 nucleotides: TGTGCCAGCAACTACAGGGGGATGGGCTATGGCTACACCTTC. Protein: CASNYRGMGYGYTF.

V usage is TRBV1 and J usage is TRBJ2-7; the D call TRBD2 from the table was never checked on the DNA. TRBV1 corresponds to a pseudogene. The CDR3 contains 13 residues. CDR3 sequence reads: CTSRWDSSYEQYF. In DNA, the CDR3 is TGCACCAGCAGATGGGACTCCTCCTACGAGCAGTACTTC.

CDR3 in amino acids: CASSLTSGGETQYF. The CDR3 DNA is TGTGCCAGCAGTCTTACTAGCGGGGGAGAGACCCAGTACTTC. The chain has TRBV6-2 or TRBV6-3 and TRBJ2-5; 11 bases line up with TRBD2. The CDR3 is 14 amino acids. CDR1 and CDR2 from the germline V gene are MNHEY and SVGEGT. After removal of 5 bases from V and 4 bases from J, the junction contained 3 bases not matched to a gene.

The chain has TRBV18 and TRBJ1-5, with unresolved D. CDR3 length equals 16 residues. V lost 2 bases, J lost 6 bases, and 17 bases lay in between. Germline lookup yields CDR1 KGHSH and CDR2 LQKENI. CDR3: CASSPEISVYVQPQHF. CDR3 DNA sequence: TGTGCCAGCTCACCAGAAATTAGTGTATATGTTCAGCCCCAGCATTTT.

V usage is TRBV9 and J usage is TRBJ2-3, with unresolved D. With 4 bases removed from V and 0 bases from J, the gap between germline ends came to 9 bases. Germline V gene lookup returns CDR1 SGDLS and CDR2 YYNGEE. The CDR3 has 14 amino acids. The CDR3 DNA follows: TGTGCCAGCAGCCCCCGTTTCAGCACAGATACGCAGTATTTT. Residues: CASSPRFSTDTQYF.

The V call is TRBV6-1, the J call TRBJ1-6; tentative D call: TRBD1 (5 bases). This CDR3 region has 19 residues. Germline V gene data show CDR1 as MNHNS and CDR2 as SASEGT. Trimming removed 2 bases at V and 9 bases at J, with 26 bases between. CDR3 nucleotides: TGTGCCAGCAGTGAACCTAGTGGGGGGGTATACTCCTATGGTTCACCCCTCCACTTT. Protein sequence: CASSEPSGGVYSYGSPLHF.